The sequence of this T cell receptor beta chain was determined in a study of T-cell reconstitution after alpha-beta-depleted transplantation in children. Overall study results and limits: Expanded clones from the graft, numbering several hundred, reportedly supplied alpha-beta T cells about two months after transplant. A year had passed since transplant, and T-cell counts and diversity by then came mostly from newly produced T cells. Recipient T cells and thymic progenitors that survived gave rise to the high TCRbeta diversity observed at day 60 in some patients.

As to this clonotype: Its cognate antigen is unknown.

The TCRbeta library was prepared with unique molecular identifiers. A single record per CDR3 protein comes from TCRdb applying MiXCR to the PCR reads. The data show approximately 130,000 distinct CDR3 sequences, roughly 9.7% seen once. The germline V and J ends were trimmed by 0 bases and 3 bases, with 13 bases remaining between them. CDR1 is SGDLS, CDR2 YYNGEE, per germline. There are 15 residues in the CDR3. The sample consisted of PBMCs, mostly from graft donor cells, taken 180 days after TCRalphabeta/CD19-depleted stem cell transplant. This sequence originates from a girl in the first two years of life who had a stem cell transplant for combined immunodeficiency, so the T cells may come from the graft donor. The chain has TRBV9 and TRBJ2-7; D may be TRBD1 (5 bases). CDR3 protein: CASSVGGHPVYEQYF. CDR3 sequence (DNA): TGTGCCAGCAGCGTAGGAGGACACCCCGTCTACGAGCAGTACTTC. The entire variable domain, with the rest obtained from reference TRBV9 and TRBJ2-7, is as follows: DSGVTQTPKHLITATGQRVTLRCSPRSGDLSVYWYQQSLDQGLQFLIQYYNGEERAKGNILERFSAQQFPDLHSELNLSSLELGDSALYFCASSVGGHPVYEQYFGPGTRLTVT.